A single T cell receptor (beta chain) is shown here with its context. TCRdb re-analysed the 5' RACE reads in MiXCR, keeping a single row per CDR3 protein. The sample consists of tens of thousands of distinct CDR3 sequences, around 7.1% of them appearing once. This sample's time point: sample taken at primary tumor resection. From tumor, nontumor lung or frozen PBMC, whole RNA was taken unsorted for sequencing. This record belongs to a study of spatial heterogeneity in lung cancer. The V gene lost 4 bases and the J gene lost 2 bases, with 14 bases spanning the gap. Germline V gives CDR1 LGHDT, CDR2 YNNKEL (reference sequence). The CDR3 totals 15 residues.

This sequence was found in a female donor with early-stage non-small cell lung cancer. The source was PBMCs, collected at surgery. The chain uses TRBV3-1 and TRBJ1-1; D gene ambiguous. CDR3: CASSPWGELNTEAFF. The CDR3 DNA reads TGTGCCAGCAGCCCATGGGGAGAGCTCAACACTGAAGCTTTCTTT.